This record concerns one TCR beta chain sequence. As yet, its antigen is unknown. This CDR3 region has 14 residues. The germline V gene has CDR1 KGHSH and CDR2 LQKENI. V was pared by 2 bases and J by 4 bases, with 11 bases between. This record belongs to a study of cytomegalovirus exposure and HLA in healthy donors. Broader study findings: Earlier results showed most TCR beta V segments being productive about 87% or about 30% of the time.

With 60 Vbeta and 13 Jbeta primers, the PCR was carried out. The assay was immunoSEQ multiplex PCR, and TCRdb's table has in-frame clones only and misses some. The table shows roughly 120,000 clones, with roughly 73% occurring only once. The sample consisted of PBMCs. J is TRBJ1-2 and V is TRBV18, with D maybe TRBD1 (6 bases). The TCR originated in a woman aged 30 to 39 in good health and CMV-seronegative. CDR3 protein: CASSPGEQGYGYTF. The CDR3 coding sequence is TGTGCCAGCTCACCAGGGGAACAGGGCTATGGCTACACCTTC. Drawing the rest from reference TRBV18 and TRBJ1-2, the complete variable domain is NAGVMQNPRHLVRRRGQEARLRCSPMKGHSHVYWYRQLPEEGLKFMVYLQKENIIDESGMPKERFSAEFPKEGPSILRIQQVVRGDSAAYFCASSPGEQGYGYTFGSGTRLTVV.